This is a list of T cell receptor beta chains from one sample in a study of cytomegalovirus exposure and HLA in healthy donors. Some clones are missing from TCRdb's copy, which holds only in-frame ones; the method was immunoSEQ multiplex PCR. The sample lists over 150,000 clones; about 80% were seen once. Sequencing input: PBMCs. These receptors were collected from a man aged 25-45 years in good health and CMV-seropositive. Both conserved end residues are part of each CDR3. The order of the fields is CDR3 DNA, CDR3 protein, V gene, clone size, D gene, J gene. The D gene is left open where the match is weak. Not all rows give a size; the values are once, few, many and, for expanded clones, a class.

CDR3 DNA: TGTGCCAGCAGTTCCGCCGGGACAACCTACAGGGGGGAGACCCAGTACTTC
CDR3 protein: CASSSAGTTYRGETQYF
V gene: TRBV7-9
clone size: -
D gene: TRBD1
J gene: TRBJ2-5

CDR3 DNA: TGTGCCAGCAGCTTAGTCGCGGGTCCGGGTGGGACCCAGTACTTC
CDR3 protein: CASSLVAGPGGTQYF
V gene: TRBV11-2
clone size: -
D gene: -
J gene: TRBJ2-5

CDR3 DNA: TGTGCCAGCAGTTTACTAGGCGTGACTAGCCTCTCCTACGAGCAGTACTTC
CDR3 protein: CASSLLGVTSLSYEQYF
V gene: TRBV27
clone size: -
D gene: TRBD2
J gene: TRBJ2-7

CDR3 DNA: TGCAGCGTTGAGGACAGGGTAAACATTCAGTACTTC
CDR3 protein: CSVEDRVNIQYF
V gene: TRBV29-1
clone size: once
D gene: TRBD1
J gene: TRBJ2-4

CDR3 DNA: TGTGCCAGCAGCAGGGAACAGCCCCAGCATTTT
CDR3 protein: CASSREQPQHF
V gene: TRBV6-1
clone size: -
D gene: -
J gene: TRBJ1-5

CDR3 DNA: TGTGCCAGCAGTGACAGGAATAGCAATCAGCCCCAGCATTTT
CDR3 protein: CASSDRNSNQPQHF
V gene: TRBV2
clone size: few
D gene: -
J gene: TRBJ1-5

CDR3 DNA: TGTGCCAGTAATGGAGTTTTAAACTATGGCTACACCTTC
CDR3 protein: CASNGVLNYGYTF
V gene: TRBV19
clone size: -
D gene: -
J gene: TRBJ1-2

CDR3 DNA: TGTGCCAGCAGCGGGGGGTCTAGCGGGACCTACGAGCAGTACTTC
CDR3 protein: CASSGGSSGTYEQYF
V gene: TRBV5-6
clone size: -
D gene: TRBD2
J gene: TRBJ2-7

CDR3 DNA: TGTGCCAGCAGCTTGGGCCTAGTAAACAATGAGCAGTTCTTC
CDR3 protein: CASSLGLVNNEQFF
V gene: TRBV5-6
clone size: -
D gene: -
J gene: TRBJ2-1

CDR3 DNA: TGCGCCAGCAGCCCCCGCGCAGGGAACACTGAAGCTTTCTTT
CDR3 protein: CASSPRAGNTEAFF
V gene: TRBV4-1
clone size: -
D gene: -
J gene: TRBJ1-1

CDR3 DNA: TGTGCCAGCAGTCGACAGAACTACAATGAGCAGTTCTTC
CDR3 protein: CASSRQNYNEQFF
V gene: TRBV2
clone size: -
D gene: -
J gene: TRBJ2-1